This TCR beta chain was profiled in a study of memory CD4+ T cells and cytomegalovirus serostatus. As for the study in general: Healthy Belgian adult donors included under ten CMV-positive and some 24 CMV-negative people.

The sort gate was single viable CD3+CD4+CD8-CD45RO+ cells for memory CD4+ T cells. Authors' methods: Out-of-frame sequences were removed, leaving about 2.2 million distinct TCRbeta sequences. The method was immunoSEQ multiplex PCR; TCRdb's version includes in-frame clones alone and lacks a portion of them. That table supplies the V and J calls and clone size; D and trimming were determined from the DNA. Of roughly 28,000 clones in the sample, 76% were seen once. This clone is a singleton in its sample. Its target is unknown. Regarding the study as a whole: CMV serostatus prediction reached median AUC around 0.95, or 0.9 with US-trained model. Of 150 to 200 reported CMV TCRbeta sequences, under 70 were found in memory CD4+ repertoires.

V was pared by 2 bases and J by 1 base, with 11 bases between. CDR3 size: 15 residues. CDR1 and CDR2 (germline): SGHTA, FQGNSA. The receptor comes from an adult in good health and CMV-seronegative. V usage is TRBV7-2 and J usage is TRBJ1-1; D might be TRBD1 (5 bases). The sample consisted of memory CD4+ T cells from blood. In DNA form, the CDR3 reads TGTGCCAGCAGCTTACGTGGAAGGGGGAACACTGAAGCTTTCTTT. Residues: CASSLRGRGNTEAFF.